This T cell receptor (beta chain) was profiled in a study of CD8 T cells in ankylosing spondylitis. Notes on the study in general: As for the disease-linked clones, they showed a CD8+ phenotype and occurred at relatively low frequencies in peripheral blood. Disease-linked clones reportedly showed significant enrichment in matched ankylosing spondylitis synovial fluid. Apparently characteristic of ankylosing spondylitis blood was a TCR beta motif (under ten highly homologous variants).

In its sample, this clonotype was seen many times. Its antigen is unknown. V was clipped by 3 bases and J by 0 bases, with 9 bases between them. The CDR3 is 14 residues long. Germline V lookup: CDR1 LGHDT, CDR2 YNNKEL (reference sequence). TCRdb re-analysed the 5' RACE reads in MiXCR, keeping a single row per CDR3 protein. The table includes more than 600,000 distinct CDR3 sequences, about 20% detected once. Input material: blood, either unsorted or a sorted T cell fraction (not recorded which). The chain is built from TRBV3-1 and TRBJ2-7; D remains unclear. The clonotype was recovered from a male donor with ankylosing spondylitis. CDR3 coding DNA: TGTGCCAGCAGCCACCTGTCGAGCTCCTACGAGCAGTACTTC. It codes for CASSHLSSSYEQYF.